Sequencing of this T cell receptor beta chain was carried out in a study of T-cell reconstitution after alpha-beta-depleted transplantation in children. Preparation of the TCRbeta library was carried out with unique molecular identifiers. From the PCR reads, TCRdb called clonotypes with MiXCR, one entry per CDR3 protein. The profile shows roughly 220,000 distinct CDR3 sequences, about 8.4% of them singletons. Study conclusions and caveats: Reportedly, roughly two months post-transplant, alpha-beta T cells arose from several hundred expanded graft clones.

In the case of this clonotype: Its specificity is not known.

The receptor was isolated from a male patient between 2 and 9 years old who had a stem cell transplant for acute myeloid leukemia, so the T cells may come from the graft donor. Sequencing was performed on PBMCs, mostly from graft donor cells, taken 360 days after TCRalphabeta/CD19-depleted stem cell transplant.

CDR3 sequence (DNA): TGTGCCAGCAGTTTTGCGGGAGCTACCTACAATGAGCAGTTCTTC. Its translation: CASSFAGATYNEQFF. The chain couples TRBV27 to TRBJ2-1, with 7 bases fitting TRBD2. Germline trimming cut 3 bases from V and 2 bases from J; bases unmatched to any gene: 4. Per germline, CDR1 MNHEY and CDR2 SMNVEV (reference sequence). This CDR3 has 15 amino acids.